The clone carrying this T cell receptor (beta chain) has a single count. The record originates from a study of CD8 T cells in Susac syndrome. Study background: When their blood was taken, patients with Susac syndrome were therapy-naive, taking corticosteroids, or taking intravenous immunoglobulin alone.

The RNA input was roughly 0.45 to 1 ug, and it was reverse transcribed with random hexamers. The TCR beta CDR3 was amplified by immunoSEQ multiplex PCR across 54 Vbeta, 13 Jbeta. From the immunoSEQ multiplex PCR reads, TCRdb called clonotypes with MiXCR, one entry per CDR3 protein. The sample has fewer than 200,000 distinct CDR3 sequences, roughly 91% seen once. From blood CD8+ and CD4+ T cells, TCR beta sequences were generated. TEMRA cells were FACS-enriched, with CD8+ and CD4+ T cells isolated negatively. Germline V gene lookup returns CDR1 DFQATT and CDR2 SNEGSKA (reference sequence). V was shortened by 5 bases and J by 7 bases, with 26 bases between the two germline ends. This CDR3 comprises 16 residues.

Sequences were obtained from CD4+ T cells from PBMCs. This TCR was sampled from a human donor with Susac syndrome. This chain links TRBV20-1 with TRBJ2-5, with D possibly being TRBD2 (5 bases). CDR3 sequence: CSAPLLQRGGLGTQYF. CDR3 DNA sequence: TGCAGTGCTCCTTTACTTCAACGGGGTGGTTTGGGGACCCAGTACTTC.